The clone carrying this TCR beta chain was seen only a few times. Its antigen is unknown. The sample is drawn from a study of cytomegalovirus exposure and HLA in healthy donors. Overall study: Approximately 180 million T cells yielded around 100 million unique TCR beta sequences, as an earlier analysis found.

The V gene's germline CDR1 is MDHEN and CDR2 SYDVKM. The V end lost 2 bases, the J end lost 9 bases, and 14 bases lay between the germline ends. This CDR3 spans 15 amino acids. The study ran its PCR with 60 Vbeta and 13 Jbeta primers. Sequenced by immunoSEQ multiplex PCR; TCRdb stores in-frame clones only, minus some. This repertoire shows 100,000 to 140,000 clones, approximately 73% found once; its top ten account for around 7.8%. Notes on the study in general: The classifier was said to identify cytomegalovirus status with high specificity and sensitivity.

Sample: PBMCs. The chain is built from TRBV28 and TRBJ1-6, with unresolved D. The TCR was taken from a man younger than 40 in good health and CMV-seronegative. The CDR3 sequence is CASSLMRLRASPLHF. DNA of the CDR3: TGTGCCAGCAGTTTAATGAGGTTGCGGGCTTCACCCCTCCACTTT.